This entry features one T cell receptor (beta chain) sequence. The data are from a study of shared clonotypes between healthy human individuals. CDR3 length: 12 residues. Trimming removed 8 bases at V and 5 bases at J, with 13 bases between. The V gene's germline CDR1 is MNHEY and CDR2 SMNVEV (reference sequence). CD45RO-negative, CCR7-selected cells formed the naive CD8 fraction, which excluded terminally differentiated effector memory CD45RA+ cells. In the original processing: Junction-only sequences produced by ImmunoSEQ had no quality scores, so filtering differed. Only in-frame clones appear in the TCRdb table, and some are missing; sequencing was by immunoSEQ multiplex PCR. V and J calls and clone size are those listed in that table; D and trimming were worked out from the DNA. The table shows some 800,000 clones, with roughly 92% occurring only once.

Input material: naive CD8+ T cells sorted from blood. The chain uses TRBV27 and TRBJ2-7; tentatively, D is TRBD1 (6 bases). This clonotype originated in a man aged 30-40 years in good health. The CDR3 DNA reads TGTGCCAGCGGCAGGGGCACCCACGAGCAGTACTTC. Its translation is CASGRGTHEQYF.